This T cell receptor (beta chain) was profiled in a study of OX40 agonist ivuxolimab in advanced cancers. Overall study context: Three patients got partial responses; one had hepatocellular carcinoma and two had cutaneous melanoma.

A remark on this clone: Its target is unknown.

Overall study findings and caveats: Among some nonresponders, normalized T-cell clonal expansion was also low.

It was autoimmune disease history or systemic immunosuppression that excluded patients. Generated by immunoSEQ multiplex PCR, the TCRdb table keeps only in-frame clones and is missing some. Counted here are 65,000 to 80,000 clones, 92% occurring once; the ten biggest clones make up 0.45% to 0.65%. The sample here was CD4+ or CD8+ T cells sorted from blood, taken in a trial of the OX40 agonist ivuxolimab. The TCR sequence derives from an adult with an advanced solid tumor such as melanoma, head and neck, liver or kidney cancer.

CDR3 DNA: TGTGCCAGCAGCTTAAGTTTTGGTGAGCAGTTCTTC. It codes for CASSLSFGEQFF. V usage is TRBV7-9 and J usage is TRBJ2-1, with D unresolved. The length of the CDR3 is 12 residues. The ends were cut back, 2 bases at V and 9 bases at J, with 8 bases in the middle. In germline, CDR1 is SEHNR, CDR2 FQNEAQ (reference sequence).